Listed below are T cell receptor beta chains from one sample, sequenced in a study of T cells after yellow fever vaccination. TCRdb passed the 5' RACE reads through MiXCR, listing each CDR3 protein once. The sample holds some 400,000 distinct CDR3 sequences; approximately 6% are singletons and the top ten take 15%. The sample here was PBMCs, taken 5 days after the yellow fever booster vaccination. The source is a man under 40 who received the YFV17D yellow fever vaccine. Each CDR3 is given without its conserved first and last residue.

j_gene: TRBJ1-5
len: 11
v_gene: TRBV4-3
CDR3aa: ASSRLVGQPQH

j_gene: TRBJ2-3
len: 14
v_gene: TRBV3-1
CDR3aa: ASSHSGLAGSDTQY

j_gene: TRBJ2-7
len: 13
v_gene: TRBV6-2/TRBV6-3
CDR3aa: ASSERGTSGYEQY

j_gene: TRBJ1-4
len: 11
v_gene: TRBV7-2
CDR3aa: ASSPYNNEKLF

j_gene: TRBJ2-3
len: 14
v_gene: TRBV27
CDR3aa: ASSPLAELGTDTQY

j_gene: TRBJ1-5
len: 12
v_gene: TRBV7-2
CDR3aa: ASSLAPQNQPQH

j_gene: TRBJ1-1
len: 12
v_gene: TRBV12-3/TRBV12-4
CDR3aa: ASSPVFEDTEAF

j_gene: TRBJ2-1
len: 12
v_gene: TRBV20-1
CDR3aa: SARPGAGYNEQF

j_gene: TRBJ2-1
len: 14
v_gene: TRBV28
CDR3aa: ASIQSSGSHDNEQF

j_gene: TRBJ2-7
len: 14
v_gene: TRBV4-3
CDR3aa: ASSRLSGQGAYEQY

j_gene: TRBJ1-5
len: 12
v_gene: TRBV12-3/TRBV12-4
CDR3aa: ASEGTGGNQPQH

j_gene: TRBJ1-1
len: 9
v_gene: TRBV20-1
CDR3aa: RATANTEAF

j_gene: TRBJ2-7
len: 12
v_gene: TRBV12-3/TRBV12-4
CDR3aa: ASSPQGASYEQY

j_gene: TRBJ2-7
len: 12
v_gene: TRBV7-8
CDR3aa: ASSFPGQGLEQY

j_gene: TRBJ2-7
len: 12
v_gene: TRBV30
CDR3aa: AWRNSRRQYEQY

j_gene: TRBJ2-5
len: 17
v_gene: TRBV7-2
CDR3aa: ASSLAPPIRVGLGETQY

j_gene: TRBJ2-1
len: 13
v_gene: TRBV5-4
CDR3aa: ASSLGRKLDNEQF

j_gene: TRBJ2-1
len: 11
v_gene: TRBV20-1
CDR3aa: SARDPAYNEQF

j_gene: TRBJ2-2
len: 13
v_gene: TRBV5-1
CDR3aa: ASSVPQGAVGELF

j_gene: TRBJ2-5
len: 14
v_gene: TRBV5-1
CDR3aa: ASSPRLARNQETQY

j_gene: TRBJ2-1
len: 14
v_gene: TRBV5-1
CDR3aa: ASSPGHMLSYNEQF

j_gene: TRBJ2-1
len: 14
v_gene: TRBV7-3
CDR3aa: TSSVSRDALYNEQF

j_gene: TRBJ1-6
len: 14
v_gene: TRBV6-5
CDR3aa: ASSYYSGKGASPLH

j_gene: TRBJ2-1
len: 14
v_gene: TRBV11-3
CDR3aa: ASSDRDSGPYNEQF

j_gene: TRBJ2-7
len: 11
v_gene: TRBV6-2/TRBV6-3
CDR3aa: ASSLFFSYEQY

j_gene: TRBJ1-1
len: 11
v_gene: TRBV29-1
CDR3aa: SVEDREGTEAF

j_gene: TRBJ2-7
len: 13
v_gene: TRBV27
CDR3aa: ASSSYPLTAREQY

j_gene: TRBJ2-5
len: 13
v_gene: TRBV7-2
CDR3aa: ASSLNLAGRETQY

j_gene: TRBJ2-2
len: 15
v_gene: TRBV9
CDR3aa: ASSPSRLAGVDGELF

j_gene: TRBJ1-6
len: 13
v_gene: TRBV19
CDR3aa: ASMGAEGIESPLH

j_gene: TRBJ2-2
len: 13
v_gene: TRBV7-2
CDR3aa: SSRILAGDAGELF

j_gene: TRBJ2-2
len: 14
v_gene: TRBV19
CDR3aa: ASSIRRSPGAGELF

j_gene: TRBJ2-5
len: 14
v_gene: TRBV5-1
CDR3aa: ASSASQGLGQETQY

j_gene: TRBJ2-5
len: 11
v_gene: TRBV6-2/TRBV6-3
CDR3aa: ASSNWREETQY

j_gene: TRBJ2-5
len: 14
v_gene: TRBV7-2
CDR3aa: ASSLFLWEGRETQY

j_gene: TRBJ2-7
len: 12
v_gene: TRBV3-1
CDR3aa: ASSQGLGSYEQY

j_gene: TRBJ1-2
len: 12
v_gene: TRBV28
CDR3aa: ASSLSGGNYGYT

j_gene: TRBJ2-1
len: 14
v_gene: TRBV5-6
CDR3aa: ASSPAARPTYNEQF

j_gene: TRBJ2-1
len: 14
v_gene: TRBV10-3
CDR3aa: AISGGYGSGSNEQF

j_gene: TRBJ2-7
len: 10
v_gene: TRBV29-1
CDR3aa: SVAQGIHEQY

j_gene: TRBJ2-5
len: 12
v_gene: TRBV10-3
CDR3aa: AISESELQETQY